These T cell receptor beta chains were read from a single sample in a study of blood T cell repertoires in COVID-19. The table came from immunoSEQ multiplex PCR; TCRdb's copy has only in-frame clones and leaves some out. The table includes about 120,000 clones, around four fifths detected once. Sequenced: peripheral blood. The source is a woman between 65 and 79 years old with acute or convalescent COVID-19. CDR3s include the opening cysteine and the closing phenylalanine or tryptophan. A D gene is named only where the DNA matches it firmly. The size entry is marked missing in some rows and otherwise reads once, few, many or a size class.

d_call: .
clone_size: .
j_call: TRBJ2-5
v_call: TRBV6-2/TRBV6-3
cdr3_aa: CASSYRAGETQYF
cdr3_nt: TGTGCCAGCAGTTACAGGGCGGGGGAGACCCAGTACTTC

d_call: TRBD1
clone_size: .
j_call: TRBJ2-2
v_call: TRBV6-5
cdr3_aa: CASRTRGLNTGELFF
cdr3_nt: TGTGCCAGCAGGACCAGGGGGCTTAACACCGGGGAGCTGTTTTTT

d_call: .
clone_size: .
j_call: TRBJ2-3
v_call: TRBV6-4
cdr3_aa: CASKKEEDVDTQYF
cdr3_nt: TGTGCCAGCAAAAAAGAAGAGGATGTGGATACGCAGTATTTT

d_call: TRBD1
clone_size: .
j_call: TRBJ2-5
v_call: TRBV19
cdr3_aa: CASSMTSRGPQETQYF
cdr3_nt: TGTGCCAGTAGTATGACGTCCAGGGGGCCTCAAGAGACCCAGTACTTC

d_call: .
clone_size: many
j_call: TRBJ1-1
v_call: TRBV19
cdr3_aa: CASSIPVGGTEAFF
cdr3_nt: TGTGCCAGTAGTATCCCCGTCGGGGGAACTGAAGCTTTCTTT

d_call: TRBD1
clone_size: .
j_call: TRBJ1-5
v_call: TRBV19
cdr3_aa: CASKSTGVSEAQHF
cdr3_nt: TGTGCCTCCAAATCGACAGGGGTCTCAGAGGCCCAGCATTTT

d_call: .
clone_size: .
j_call: TRBJ2-1
v_call: TRBV19
cdr3_aa: CASSISWEAYNEQFF
cdr3_nt: TGTGCCAGTAGTATCTCGTGGGAGGCTTACAATGAGCAGTTCTTC

d_call: .
clone_size: once
j_call: TRBJ1-2
v_call: TRBV6-5
cdr3_aa: CATTISQGYGYTF
cdr3_nt: TGTGCCACGACGATTTCGCAGGGCTATGGCTACACCTTC

d_call: TRBD2
clone_size: .
j_call: TRBJ2-2
v_call: TRBV2
cdr3_aa: CASSVRLAGGTGELFF
cdr3_nt: TGTGCCAGCAGCGTTAGACTAGCGGGGGGCACCGGGGAGCTGTTTTTT

d_call: TRBD1
clone_size: .
j_call: TRBJ2-3
v_call: TRBV11-3
cdr3_aa: CASSDRTGAGTDTQYF
cdr3_nt: TGTGCCAGCAGCGATCGGACAGGGGCTGGCACAGATACGCAGTATTTT

d_call: .
clone_size: once
j_call: TRBJ2-1
v_call: TRBV19
cdr3_aa: CASRRVEEQFF
cdr3_nt: TGTGCCAGTAGGAGAGTAGAAGAGCAGTTCTTC

d_call: .
clone_size: few
j_call: TRBJ2-2
v_call: TRBV7-3
cdr3_aa: CASSSKTDLTTGELFF
cdr3_nt: TGTGCCAGCAGCTCGAAGACAGACTTAACCACCGGGGAGCTGTTTTTT

d_call: .
clone_size: once
j_call: TRBJ2-3
v_call: TRBV2
cdr3_aa: CASRFRDSSTDTQYF
cdr3_nt: TGTGCCAGCAGGTTTAGAGATTCTAGCACAGATACGCAGTATTTT

d_call: .
clone_size: .
j_call: TRBJ1-2
v_call: TRBV2
cdr3_aa: CASVGVRGSTGYTF
cdr3_nt: TGTGCCAGCGTCGGTGTTCGGGGTTCAACTGGCTACACCTTC

d_call: TRBD2
clone_size: .
j_call: TRBJ2-2
v_call: TRBV10-3
cdr3_aa: CAVREGANTGELFF
cdr3_nt: TGTGCCGTCCGGGAGGGGGCGAACACCGGGGAGCTGTTTTTT

d_call: TRBD2
clone_size: .
j_call: TRBJ2-7
v_call: TRBV5-1
cdr3_aa: CASSLGTSGEQYF
cdr3_nt: TGCGCCAGCAGCCTAGGGACTAGCGGAGAGCAGTACTTC

d_call: .
clone_size: .
j_call: TRBJ2-5
v_call: TRBV10-2
cdr3_aa: CASSVVGSQETQYF
cdr3_nt: TGCGCCAGCAGTGTGGTGGGGAGCCAAGAGACCCAGTACTTC

d_call: TRBD2
clone_size: .
j_call: TRBJ2-1
v_call: TRBV7-2
cdr3_aa: CASSLFGGGVDEQFF
cdr3_nt: TGTGCCAGCAGCTTATTCGGGGGGGGAGTCGATGAGCAGTTCTTC

d_call: TRBD2
clone_size: .
j_call: TRBJ2-3
v_call: TRBV9
cdr3_aa: CASGKTSGITDTQYF
cdr3_nt: TGTGCCAGCGGGAAGACTAGCGGGATCACAGATACGCAGTATTTT

d_call: .
clone_size: once
j_call: TRBJ1-4
v_call: TRBV2
cdr3_aa: CASSEMGAIQGEKLFF
cdr3_nt: TGTGCCAGCAGCGAGATGGGGGCGATTCAGGGTGAAAAACTGTTTTTT

d_call: TRBD2
clone_size: .
j_call: TRBJ2-1
v_call: TRBV5-1
cdr3_aa: CASSLTLAGGPYNEQFF
cdr3_nt: TGCGCCAGCAGCTTAACCCTAGCGGGAGGTCCCTACAATGAGCAGTTCTTC

d_call: TRBD1
clone_size: .
j_call: TRBJ1-4
v_call: TRBV6-5
cdr3_aa: CASRPGTGAEKLFF
cdr3_nt: TGTGCCAGCAGACCCGGGACAGGGGCCGAAAAACTGTTTTTT

d_call: TRBD1
clone_size: few
j_call: TRBJ2-5
v_call: TRBV6-5
cdr3_aa: CASSMGQRETQYF
cdr3_nt: TGTGCCAGCAGCATGGGACAGAGAGAGACCCAGTACTTC

d_call: TRBD2
clone_size: .
j_call: TRBJ2-7
v_call: TRBV12-3/TRBV12-4
cdr3_aa: CASRSGSRYEQYF
cdr3_nt: TGTGCCAGCAGGAGCGGGAGCCGGTACGAGCAGTACTTC

d_call: .
clone_size: .
j_call: TRBJ2-7
v_call: TRBV3-1/TRBV3-2
cdr3_aa: CASSQEGGGRYEQYF
cdr3_nt: TGTGCCAGCAGCCAAGAGGGCGGAGGAAGGTACGAGCAGTACTTC

d_call: .
clone_size: .
j_call: TRBJ1-3
v_call: TRBV30
cdr3_aa: CASFWGGGNTIYF
cdr3_nt: TGTGCCTCCTTCTGGGGGGGTGGAAACACCATATATTTT

d_call: TRBD2
clone_size: once
j_call: TRBJ2-7
v_call: TRBV5-8
cdr3_aa: CASSLAGSSYEQYF
cdr3_nt: TGTGCCAGCAGTTTAGCGGGGAGCTCCTACGAGCAGTACTTC

d_call: .
clone_size: .
j_call: TRBJ1-1
v_call: TRBV10-3
cdr3_aa: CATDAGQGPNTEAFF
cdr3_nt: TGTGCCACCGACGCGGGGCAGGGCCCGAACACTGAAGCTTTCTTT

d_call: TRBD1
clone_size: .
j_call: TRBJ1-1
v_call: TRBV12-3/TRBV12-4
cdr3_aa: CASTRTGGTEAFF
cdr3_nt: TGTGCCAGCACCCGGACAGGTGGAACTGAAGCTTTCTTT

d_call: .
clone_size: .
j_call: TRBJ1-2
v_call: TRBV10-3
cdr3_aa: CATHLDSFYGYTF
cdr3_nt: TGTGCCACCCACCTAGACAGTTTCTATGGCTACACCTTC

d_call: .
clone_size: .
j_call: TRBJ1-1
v_call: TRBV14
cdr3_aa: CASSQMDGVTEAFF
cdr3_nt: TGTGCCAGCAGCCAAATGGACGGGGTCACTGAAGCTTTCTTT

d_call: .
clone_size: .
j_call: TRBJ1-2
v_call: TRBV9
cdr3_aa: CASSDRGRARGYTF
cdr3_nt: TGTGCCAGCAGCGACCGCGGCAGGGCTAGGGGCTACACCTTC

d_call: .
clone_size: .
j_call: TRBJ1-4
v_call: TRBV18
cdr3_aa: CASSPPGTPNEKLFF
cdr3_nt: TGTGCCAGCTCACCCCCCGGGACACCTAATGAAAAACTGTTTTTT

d_call: .
clone_size: .
j_call: TRBJ2-1
v_call: TRBV6-6
cdr3_aa: CASTRRREQFF
cdr3_nt: TGTGCCAGCACCCGCCGGAGAGAGCAGTTCTTC

d_call: .
clone_size: .
j_call: TRBJ2-3
v_call: TRBV5-1
cdr3_aa: CASSLPSTDTQYF
cdr3_nt: TGCGCCAGCAGCCTTCCTAGCACAGATACGCAGTATTTT

d_call: .
clone_size: few
j_call: TRBJ2-3
v_call: TRBV9
cdr3_aa: CASSVRGTDTQYF
cdr3_nt: TGTGCCAGCAGCGTGAGGGGCACAGATACGCAGTATTTT

d_call: .
clone_size: .
j_call: TRBJ2-7
v_call: TRBV12-1
cdr3_aa: CASSADRATSYEQYF
cdr3_nt: TGTGCCAGCAGCGCGGACAGGGCTACTTCCTACGAGCAGTACTTC

d_call: TRBD1
clone_size: .
j_call: TRBJ1-2
v_call: TRBV18
cdr3_aa: CASSYRQGNYGYTF
cdr3_nt: TGTGCCAGCTCATACAGACAGGGAAACTATGGCTACACCTTC

d_call: .
clone_size: .
j_call: TRBJ2-7
v_call: TRBV11-2
cdr3_aa: CASSLDPLGVSGEQYF
cdr3_nt: TGTGCCAGCAGCTTAGACCCTCTAGGGGTGTCGGGCGAGCAGTACTTC

d_call: .
clone_size: once
j_call: TRBJ1-2
v_call: TRBV18
cdr3_aa: CASSPRGTNEAGYTF
cdr3_nt: TGTGCCAGCTCACCACGCGGGACTAACGAGGCCGGCTACACCTTC

d_call: TRBD1
clone_size: .
j_call: TRBJ1-3
v_call: TRBV7-9
cdr3_aa: CASRFRDSGNTIYF
cdr3_nt: TGTGCCAGCAGGTTCCGGGACAGTGGAAACACCATATATTTT

d_call: TRBD1
clone_size: .
j_call: TRBJ1-3
v_call: TRBV28
cdr3_aa: CASSTSGTGSGNTIYF
cdr3_nt: TGTGCCAGCAGTACCTCCGGGACAGGCTCTGGAAACACCATATATTTT

d_call: .
clone_size: .
j_call: TRBJ1-2
v_call: TRBV19
cdr3_aa: CASRDGGWNNYGYTF
cdr3_nt: TGTGCCAGCCGGGACGGAGGGTGGAATAACTATGGCTACACCTTC

d_call: .
clone_size: few
j_call: TRBJ1-6
v_call: TRBV2
cdr3_aa: CASSDRATNSPLHF
cdr3_nt: TGTGCCAGCAGTGACAGGGCGACTAATTCACCCCTCCACTTT

d_call: .
clone_size: .
j_call: TRBJ1-1
v_call: TRBV29-1
cdr3_aa: CSVGREFGAFF
cdr3_nt: TGCAGCGTTGGCAGGGAATTTGGGGCTTTCTTT